The rows below give T cell receptor beta chains drawn from one sample of a study of T cells in Graves' hyperthyroidism and ophthalmopathy. TCRdb redid the calling of the multiplex PCR reads with MiXCR, one entry per CDR3 protein. The repertoire consists of around 720,000 distinct CDR3 sequences, with approximately 40% occurring once and the leading ten covering less than 40%. Sequenced material: blood. Source of these receptors: a woman aged 40 to 55 with Graves' hyperthyroidism. CDR3s include the opening cysteine and the closing phenylalanine or tryptophan. Fields, in order: J gene, clone size, V gene, D gene, CDR3 DNA, CDR3 protein. The D gene is left open where the match is weak. Size tells how often a clone was seen (once, few, many) or the class of an expanded clone, and some rows leave it out.

J gene: TRBJ1-3
clone size: .
V gene: TRBV6-1
D gene: .
CDR3 DNA: TGTGCCAGCAGTCCAGCGGGGGAAGGTCGAAACACCATATATTTT
CDR3 protein: CASSPAGEGRNTIYF

J gene: TRBJ2-5
clone size: .
V gene: TRBV12-3/TRBV12-4
D gene: TRBD2
CDR3 DNA: TGTGCCAGCAGTTTCCCGAGGGGAGGGCAAGAGACCCAGTACTTC
CDR3 protein: CASSFPRGGQETQYF

J gene: TRBJ1-4
clone size: many
V gene: TRBV5-1
D gene: .
CDR3 DNA: TGTGCCAGCAGCCTAGGCGGCGCTGCGGATGAAAAACTGTTTTTT
CDR3 protein: CASSLGGAADEKLFF

J gene: TRBJ2-7
clone size: .
V gene: TRBV5-5
D gene: .
CDR3 DNA: TGTGCCAGCAGTCGGAATGGGGCCGGCTACGAGCAGTACTTC
CDR3 protein: CASSRNGAGYEQYF

J gene: TRBJ2-2
clone size: once
V gene: TRBV6-6
D gene: .
CDR3 DNA: TGTGCCAGCACCGTGGGACCGACGAACACCGGGGAGCTGTTTTTT
CDR3 protein: CASTVGPTNTGELFF

J gene: TRBJ2-7
clone size: few
V gene: TRBV6-6
D gene: .
CDR3 DNA: TGTGCCAGCAGTGCACACGGCCCTTACGAGCAGTACTTC
CDR3 protein: CASSAHGPYEQYF

J gene: TRBJ2-7
clone size: few
V gene: TRBV12-3/TRBV12-4
D gene: .
CDR3 DNA: TGTGCCAGCAAGACCCCTCTATACAGCGACGAGCAGTACTTC
CDR3 protein: CASKTPLYSDEQYF

J gene: TRBJ2-3
clone size: few
V gene: TRBV9
D gene: .
CDR3 DNA: TGTGCCAGCACCCCGGGGGGCACAGATACGCAGTATTTT
CDR3 protein: CASTPGGTDTQYF

J gene: TRBJ2-7
clone size: few
V gene: TRBV6-6
D gene: TRBD1
CDR3 DNA: TGTGCCAGCAGCCAAACGGGACAGATCTACGAGCAGTACTTC
CDR3 protein: CASSQTGQIYEQYF

J gene: TRBJ1-4
clone size: few
V gene: TRBV7-9
D gene: .
CDR3 DNA: TGTGCCAGCAGGCCGGGACACCGGAGGAGGGATAATGAAAAACTGTTTTTT
CDR3 protein: CASRPGHRRRDNEKLFF

J gene: TRBJ2-7
clone size: .
V gene: TRBV20-1
D gene: .
CDR3 DNA: TGCAGTGCCCCGGTCAGGGACGGACACTACGAGCAGTACTTC
CDR3 protein: CSAPVRDGHYEQYF

J gene: TRBJ2-7
clone size: many
V gene: TRBV7-2
D gene: .
CDR3 DNA: TGTGCCAGCAGCTACGACAAAGATTACTACGAGCAGTACTTC
CDR3 protein: CASSYDKDYYEQYF

J gene: TRBJ1-1
clone size: .
V gene: TRBV30
D gene: .
CDR3 DNA: TGTGCCTGGAGTGGACAGCTTGAAGCTTTCTTT
CDR3 protein: CAWSGQLEAFF

J gene: TRBJ1-2
clone size: .
V gene: TRBV20-1
D gene: .
CDR3 DNA: TGCGGTGCTAGAGATCTAACAGCCACCTATGGCTACACCTTC
CDR3 protein: CGARDLTATYGYTF

J gene: TRBJ2-7
clone size: .
V gene: TRBV3-1
D gene: .
CDR3 DNA: TGTGCCAGCAGCCAGTACTCCTACGAGCAGTACTTC
CDR3 protein: CASSQYSYEQYF

J gene: TRBJ2-5
clone size: .
V gene: TRBV19
D gene: TRBD1
CDR3 DNA: TGTGCCAGTAGTATAGGGACAGGGTTGGAGGAGACCCAGTACTTC
CDR3 protein: CASSIGTGLEETQYF

J gene: TRBJ1-3
clone size: .
V gene: TRBV6-1
D gene: .
CDR3 DNA: TGTGCCAGTTTCTCATGGACTTCTGGAAACACCATATATTTT
CDR3 protein: CASFSWTSGNTIYF

J gene: TRBJ1-2
clone size: .
V gene: TRBV15
D gene: .
CDR3 DNA: TGTGCCAGCAGCCTCCCAGGATATGACTACACCTTC
CDR3 protein: CASSLPGYDYTF

J gene: TRBJ1-6
clone size: .
V gene: TRBV2
D gene: .
CDR3 DNA: TGTGCCAGCAGTTCACCCGGTCGGCCGCACAATTCACCCCTCCACTTT
CDR3 protein: CASSSPGRPHNSPLHF

J gene: TRBJ1-1
clone size: many
V gene: TRBV7-6
D gene: TRBD1
CDR3 DNA: TGTGCCAGCAGCGCCGGGACAGGGGGCCTCGGGGCGAACACTGAAGCTTTCTTT
CDR3 protein: CASSAGTGGLGANTEAFF

J gene: TRBJ1-3
clone size: many
V gene: TRBV11-2
D gene: .
CDR3 DNA: TGTGCCAGCAGCTTAGGCCGTAGCAGGCTCTCTGGAAACACCATATATTTT
CDR3 protein: CASSLGRSRLSGNTIYF

J gene: TRBJ1-1
clone size: many
V gene: TRBV7-2
D gene: .
CDR3 DNA: TGTGCCAGCAGCGCAGGGTTGGGAGCTTTCTTT
CDR3 protein: CASSAGLGAFF

J gene: TRBJ1-1
clone size: many
V gene: TRBV10-3
D gene: .
CDR3 DNA: TGTGCCATCAGTGAGTCTCCCGGGAACACTGAAGCTTTCTTT
CDR3 protein: CAISESPGNTEAFF

J gene: TRBJ1-4
clone size: .
V gene: TRBV21-1
D gene: .
CDR3 DNA: TGTGCCAGCAGCAATGGGGCGGCTAATGAAAAACTGTTTTTT
CDR3 protein: CASSNGAANEKLFF

J gene: TRBJ2-5
clone size: many
V gene: TRBV3-1
D gene: .
CDR3 DNA: TGTGCCAGCAGCCAGTCTGAGACCCAGTACTTC
CDR3 protein: CASSQSETQYF

J gene: TRBJ2-5
clone size: many
V gene: TRBV6-5
D gene: .
CDR3 DNA: TGTGCCAGCAGTTACTCGAGGACCCATGAGACCCAGTACTTC
CDR3 protein: CASSYSRTHETQYF

J gene: TRBJ2-3
clone size: .
V gene: TRBV15
D gene: .
CDR3 DNA: TGTGCCACCAGCAGAGGGAGGGGGAACAGGAGCCCAGCAGATACGCAGTATTTT
CDR3 protein: CATSRGRGNRSPADTQYF

J gene: TRBJ1-5
clone size: .
V gene: TRBV2
D gene: TRBD1
CDR3 DNA: TGTGCCAGCAGGAAGGGGGACAGGGATCAGCCCCAGCATTTT
CDR3 protein: CASRKGDRDQPQHF

J gene: TRBJ1-1
clone size: .
V gene: TRBV5-1
D gene: TRBD1
CDR3 DNA: TGCGCCAGCAGCCATCACGACAGGGACGAAGCTTTCTTT
CDR3 protein: CASSHHDRDEAFF

J gene: TRBJ1-5
clone size: many
V gene: TRBV12-3/TRBV12-4
D gene: TRBD1
CDR3 DNA: TGTGCCAGCAGTTTTTCTTCGGGGACAGGGCAGCCCCAGCATTTT
CDR3 protein: CASSFSSGTGQPQHF

J gene: TRBJ1-5
clone size: .
V gene: TRBV4-2
D gene: .
CDR3 DNA: TGTGCCAGCAGCCAAGATCCCCAGTTGGGACAGCCCCAGCATTTT
CDR3 protein: CASSQDPQLGQPQHF

J gene: TRBJ1-6
clone size: few
V gene: TRBV6-2/TRBV6-3
D gene: .
CDR3 DNA: TGTGCCAGCACCAGACAGGTTGAACAAATGAATTCACCCCTCCACTTT
CDR3 protein: CASTRQVEQMNSPLHF

J gene: TRBJ1-3
clone size: few
V gene: TRBV5-5
D gene: .
CDR3 DNA: TGTGCCAGCAGCTTGTGGACGGGGGACACCATATATTTT
CDR3 protein: CASSLWTGDTIYF

J gene: TRBJ2-7
clone size: many
V gene: TRBV7-9
D gene: .
CDR3 DNA: TGTGCCAGCAGCGGACTCATTACCTACGAGCAGTACTTC
CDR3 protein: CASSGLITYEQYF

J gene: TRBJ1-1
clone size: .
V gene: TRBV10-3
D gene: TRBD1
CDR3 DNA: TGTGCCAGCAGCGATGGGACAGGGGGCCACACTGAAGCTTTCTTT
CDR3 protein: CASSDGTGGHTEAFF

J gene: TRBJ1-5
clone size: .
V gene: TRBV14
D gene: .
CDR3 DNA: TGTGTCAGCAGCCAAGGCCCCAATCAGCCCCAGCATTTT
CDR3 protein: CVSSQGPNQPQHF